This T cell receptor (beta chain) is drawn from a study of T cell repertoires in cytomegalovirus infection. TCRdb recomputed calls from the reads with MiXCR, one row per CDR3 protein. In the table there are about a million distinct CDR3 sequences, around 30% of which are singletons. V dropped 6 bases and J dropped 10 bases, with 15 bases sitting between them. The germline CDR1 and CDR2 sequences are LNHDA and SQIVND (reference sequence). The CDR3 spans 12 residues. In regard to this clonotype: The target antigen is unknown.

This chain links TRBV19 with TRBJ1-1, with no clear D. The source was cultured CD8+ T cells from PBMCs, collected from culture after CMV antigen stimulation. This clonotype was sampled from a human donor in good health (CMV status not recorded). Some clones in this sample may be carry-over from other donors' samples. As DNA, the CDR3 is TGTGCCAGTAGAGGAGGAGGGTGGGCAGCTTTCTTT. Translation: CASRGGGWAAFF.